This is a list of T cell receptor beta chains from one sample in a study of blood T cell repertoires in COVID-19. Clones were sequenced by immunoSEQ multiplex PCR, and TCRdb holds only the in-frame ones, with some missing. This table has about 200,000 clones, around 87% appearing once. Sequenced sample: PBMCs or T cells enriched from blood (not recorded which). The origin of the receptors is a woman aged 30 to 39 who had recovered from COVID-19. The CDR3 runs from the conserved cysteine through the conserved F or W. The order of the fields is CDR3 protein, J gene, V gene, clone size. A row's size may be missing; if present it is once, few, many or a size class.

CDR3aa: CASSPSVTGFYGYTF; j_gene: TRBJ1-2; v_gene: TRBV18; abundance: .
CDR3aa: CASSQSKTYEQYF; j_gene: TRBJ2-7; v_gene: TRBV6-2/TRBV6-3; abundance: .
CDR3aa: CASSPRGQIFYEQYF; j_gene: TRBJ2-7; v_gene: TRBV18; abundance: .
CDR3aa: CASSPLPGDQPQHF; j_gene: TRBJ1-5; v_gene: TRBV3-1/TRBV3-2; abundance: .
CDR3aa: CASSSTEGGYTF; j_gene: TRBJ1-2; v_gene: TRBV6-5; abundance: .
CDR3aa: CASSTRNRVWEGSGTQYF; j_gene: TRBJ2-5; v_gene: TRBV7-2; abundance: .
CDR3aa: CASSFPIAGGSGEQFF; j_gene: TRBJ2-1; v_gene: TRBV28; abundance: .
CDR3aa: CASSQEERQGAWETQYF; j_gene: TRBJ2-5; v_gene: TRBV4-3; abundance: .
CDR3aa: CASSLFFPAGLYNEQFF; j_gene: TRBJ2-1; v_gene: TRBV11-2; abundance: few
CDR3aa: CASSRTSGYNEQFF; j_gene: TRBJ2-1; v_gene: TRBV14; abundance: once
CDR3aa: CATSERRGYNEQFF; j_gene: TRBJ2-1; v_gene: TRBV24-1; abundance: few
CDR3aa: CASRWLAGAAGELFF; j_gene: TRBJ2-2; v_gene: TRBV4-3; abundance: .
CDR3aa: CASSVLLNEKLFF; j_gene: TRBJ1-4; v_gene: TRBV2; abundance: .
CDR3aa: CASTKPRGEGTDTQYF; j_gene: TRBJ2-3; v_gene: TRBV7-3; abundance: .
CDR3aa: CASSQAGGAGSTEAFF; j_gene: TRBJ1-1; v_gene: TRBV4-1; abundance: .
CDR3aa: CASSQGQGNQPQHF; j_gene: TRBJ1-5; v_gene: TRBV4-2; abundance: .
CDR3aa: CASSFPPGQGAYEQYF; j_gene: TRBJ2-7; v_gene: TRBV7-2; abundance: few
CDR3aa: CASSPGWGNLNTEAFF; j_gene: TRBJ1-1; v_gene: TRBV5-6; abundance: .
CDR3aa: CASSLVLDSLNYGYTF; j_gene: TRBJ1-2; v_gene: TRBV7-8; abundance: .
CDR3aa: CATSRDRASGYQYF; j_gene: TRBJ2-5; v_gene: TRBV15; abundance: .
CDR3aa: CASSRDRATYGYTF; j_gene: TRBJ1-2; v_gene: TRBV7-8; abundance: .
CDR3aa: CASSVGEGVSSPLHF; j_gene: TRBJ1-6; v_gene: TRBV9; abundance: .
CDR3aa: CASSLSREDEQFF; j_gene: TRBJ2-1; v_gene: TRBV12-3/TRBV12-4; abundance: .
CDR3aa: CASSQVAGLTYNEQFF; j_gene: TRBJ2-1; v_gene: TRBV4-2; abundance: .
CDR3aa: CASSPLQENTEAFF; j_gene: TRBJ1-1; v_gene: TRBV18; abundance: .
CDR3aa: CASSFSGTGGIEAFF; j_gene: TRBJ1-1; v_gene: TRBV27; abundance: .
CDR3aa: CASSIASGGTPSYNEQFF; j_gene: TRBJ2-1; v_gene: TRBV19; abundance: .
CDR3aa: CASSLVGTSGMSGELFF; j_gene: TRBJ2-2; v_gene: TRBV5-1; abundance: .
CDR3aa: CSVGANGNTIYF; j_gene: TRBJ1-3; v_gene: TRBV30; abundance: .
CDR3aa: CASSPRDTFYEQYF; j_gene: TRBJ2-7; v_gene: TRBV5-1; abundance: .
CDR3aa: CASSLGTGAEKLFF; j_gene: TRBJ1-4; v_gene: TRBV7-9; abundance: .
CDR3aa: CASSARSGTGSGANVLTF; j_gene: TRBJ2-6; v_gene: TRBV9; abundance: .
CDR3aa: CASSFIPGRGNTEAFF; j_gene: TRBJ1-1; v_gene: TRBV27; abundance: .
CDR3aa: CASSGDTGPNTIYF; j_gene: TRBJ1-3; v_gene: TRBV9; abundance: .
CDR3aa: CASSETGGSYEQYF; j_gene: TRBJ2-7; v_gene: TRBV6-4; abundance: .
CDR3aa: CASSLLGRTGPNEKLFF; j_gene: TRBJ1-4; v_gene: TRBV28; abundance: .
CDR3aa: CASRPDGDYGYTF; j_gene: TRBJ1-2; v_gene: TRBV19; abundance: .
CDR3aa: CASSLRESSYNEQFF; j_gene: TRBJ2-1; v_gene: TRBV5-1; abundance: once
CDR3aa: CASSLARALDYEQYF; j_gene: TRBJ2-7; v_gene: TRBV11-1; abundance: .
CDR3aa: CASSVAGSYMNTEAFF; j_gene: TRBJ1-1; v_gene: TRBV9; abundance: .
CDR3aa: CASSETGQGYGYTF; j_gene: TRBJ1-2; v_gene: TRBV6-1; abundance: .
CDR3aa: CSVEEGGTEAFF; j_gene: TRBJ1-1; v_gene: TRBV29-1; abundance: .
CDR3aa: CATSTQVSGAEAFF; j_gene: TRBJ1-1; v_gene: TRBV15; abundance: .
CDR3aa: CSVPGAANSRTEAFF; j_gene: TRBJ1-1; v_gene: TRBV29-1; abundance: .
CDR3aa: CASSKGLAENTDTQYF; j_gene: TRBJ2-3; v_gene: TRBV7-8; abundance: .
CDR3aa: CASNYLGELFF; j_gene: TRBJ2-2; v_gene: TRBV19; abundance: once
CDR3aa: CASSLELAGEETQYF; j_gene: TRBJ2-5; v_gene: TRBV5-4; abundance: once
CDR3aa: CASASGFMNTEAFF; j_gene: TRBJ1-1; v_gene: TRBV12-5; abundance: .
CDR3aa: CASRGGQSQPQHF; j_gene: TRBJ1-5; v_gene: TRBV19; abundance: .